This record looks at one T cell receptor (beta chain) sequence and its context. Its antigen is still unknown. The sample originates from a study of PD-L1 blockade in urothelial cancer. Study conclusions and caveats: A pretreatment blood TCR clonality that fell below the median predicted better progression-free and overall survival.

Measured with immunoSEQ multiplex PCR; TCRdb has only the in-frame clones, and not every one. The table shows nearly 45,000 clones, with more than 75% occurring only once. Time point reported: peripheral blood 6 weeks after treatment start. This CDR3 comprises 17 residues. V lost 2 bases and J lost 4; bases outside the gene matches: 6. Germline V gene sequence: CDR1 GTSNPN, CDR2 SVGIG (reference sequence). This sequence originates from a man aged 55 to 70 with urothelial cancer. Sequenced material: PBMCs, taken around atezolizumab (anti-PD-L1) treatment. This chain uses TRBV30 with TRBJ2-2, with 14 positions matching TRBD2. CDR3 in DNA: TGTGCCTGGAGTTCTCCCGGGACTAGCGGGGGCACCGGGGAGCTGTTTTTT. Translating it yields CAWSSPGTSGGTGELFF. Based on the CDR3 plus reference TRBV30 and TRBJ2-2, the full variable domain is SQTIHQWPATLVQPVGSPLSLECTVEGTSNPNLYWYRQAAGRGLQLLFYSVGIGQISSEVPQNLSASRPQDRQFILSSKKLLLSDSGFYLCAWSSPGTSGGTGELFFGEGSRLTVL.